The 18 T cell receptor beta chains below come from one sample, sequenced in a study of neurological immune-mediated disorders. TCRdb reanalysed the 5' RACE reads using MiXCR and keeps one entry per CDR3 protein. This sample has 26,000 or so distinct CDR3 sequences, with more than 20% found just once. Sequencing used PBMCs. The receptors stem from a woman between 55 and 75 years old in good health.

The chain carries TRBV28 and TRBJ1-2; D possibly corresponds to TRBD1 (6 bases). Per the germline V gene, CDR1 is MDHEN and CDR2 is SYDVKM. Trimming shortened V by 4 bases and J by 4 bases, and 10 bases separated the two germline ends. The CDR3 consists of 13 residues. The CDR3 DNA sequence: TGTGCCAGCAGTTCGACAGGATTCTATGGCTACACCTTC. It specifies CASSSTGFYGYTF.

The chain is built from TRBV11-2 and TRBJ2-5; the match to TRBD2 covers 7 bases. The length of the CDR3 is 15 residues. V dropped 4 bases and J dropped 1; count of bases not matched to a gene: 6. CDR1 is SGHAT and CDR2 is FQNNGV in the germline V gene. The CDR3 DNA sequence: TGTGCCAGCAGCTCCGGGCGGGAGTTCCAAGAGACCCAGTACTTC. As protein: CASSSGREFQETQYF.

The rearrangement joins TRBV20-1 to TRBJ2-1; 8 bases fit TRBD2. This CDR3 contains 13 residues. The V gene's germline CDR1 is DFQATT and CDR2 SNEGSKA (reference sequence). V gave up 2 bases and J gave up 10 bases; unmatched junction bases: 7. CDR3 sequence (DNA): TGCAGTGCTAGACCCCTGACTAGCGTGGAGCAGTTCTTC. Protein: CSARPLTSVEQFF.

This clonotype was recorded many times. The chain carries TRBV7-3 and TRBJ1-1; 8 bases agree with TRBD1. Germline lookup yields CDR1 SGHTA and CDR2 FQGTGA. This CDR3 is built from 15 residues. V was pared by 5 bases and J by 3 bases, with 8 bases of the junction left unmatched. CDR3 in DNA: TGTGCCAGCAGCCTTACAGGGGGAGGGGACACTGAAGCTTTCTTT. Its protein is CASSLTGGGDTEAFF.

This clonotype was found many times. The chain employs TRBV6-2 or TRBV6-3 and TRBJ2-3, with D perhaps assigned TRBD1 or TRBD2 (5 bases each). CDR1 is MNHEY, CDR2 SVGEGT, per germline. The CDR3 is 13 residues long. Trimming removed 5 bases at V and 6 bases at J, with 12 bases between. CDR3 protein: CASSTGTPDTQYF. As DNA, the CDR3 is TGTGCCAGCAGTACGGGGACCCCGGATACGCAGTATTTT.

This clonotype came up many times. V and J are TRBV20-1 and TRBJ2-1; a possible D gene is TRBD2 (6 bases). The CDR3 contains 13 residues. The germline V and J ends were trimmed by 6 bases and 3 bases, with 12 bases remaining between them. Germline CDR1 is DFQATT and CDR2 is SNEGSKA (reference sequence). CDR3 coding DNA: TGCAGTGCCCCCATCGGGAGCTACAATGAGCAGTTCTTC. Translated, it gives CSAPIGSYNEQFF.

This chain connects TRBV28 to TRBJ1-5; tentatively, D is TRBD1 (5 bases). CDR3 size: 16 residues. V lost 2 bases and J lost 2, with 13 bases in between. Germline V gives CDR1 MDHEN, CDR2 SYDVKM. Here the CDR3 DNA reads TGTGCCAGCAGTTTACAGCAGGGCATGGGCAATCAGCCCCAGCATTTT. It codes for CASSLQQGMGNQPQHF. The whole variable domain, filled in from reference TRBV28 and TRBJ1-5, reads DVKVTQSSRYLVKRTGEKVFLECVQDMDHENMFWYRQDPGLGLRLIYFSYDVKMKEKGDIPEGYSVSREKKERFSLILESASTNQTSMYLCASSLQQGMGNQPQHFGDGTRLSIL.

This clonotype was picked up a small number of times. CDR3 sequence (DNA): TGTGCCAGCAGTCCTACCTCCCATGGACCGGTCCCCAGGGAGACCCAGTACTTC. It specifies CASSPTSHGPVPRETQYF. The J gene is TRBJ2-5, the V gene TRBV27; D remains ambiguous. Trimming cost V 5 bases and J 5 bases, with 27 bases left between them. CDR3 size: 18 residues. Per the germline V gene, CDR1 is MNHEY and CDR2 is SMNVEV (reference sequence).

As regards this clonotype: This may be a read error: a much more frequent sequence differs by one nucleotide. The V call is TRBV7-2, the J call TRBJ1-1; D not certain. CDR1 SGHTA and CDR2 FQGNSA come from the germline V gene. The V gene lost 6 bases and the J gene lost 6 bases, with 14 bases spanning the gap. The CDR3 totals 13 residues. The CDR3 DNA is TGTGCCAGCAGTCCCCCAAGGTGCCCTGAAGCTTTCTTT. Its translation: CASSPPRCPEAFF.

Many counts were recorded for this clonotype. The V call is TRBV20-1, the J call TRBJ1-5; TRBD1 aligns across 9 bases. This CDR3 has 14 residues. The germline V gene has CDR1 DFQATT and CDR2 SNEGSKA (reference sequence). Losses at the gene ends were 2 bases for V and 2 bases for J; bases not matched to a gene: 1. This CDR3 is CSARRQGGNQPQHF. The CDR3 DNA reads TGCAGTGCTAGAAGACAGGGGGGCAATCAGCCCCAGCATTTT.

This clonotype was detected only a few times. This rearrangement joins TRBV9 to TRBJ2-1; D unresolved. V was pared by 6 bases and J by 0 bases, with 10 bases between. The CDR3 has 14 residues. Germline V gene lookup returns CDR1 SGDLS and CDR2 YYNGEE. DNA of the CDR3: TGTGCCAGCACTGGGCGAAGCTCCTACAATGAGCAGTTCTTC. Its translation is CASTGRSSYNEQFF.

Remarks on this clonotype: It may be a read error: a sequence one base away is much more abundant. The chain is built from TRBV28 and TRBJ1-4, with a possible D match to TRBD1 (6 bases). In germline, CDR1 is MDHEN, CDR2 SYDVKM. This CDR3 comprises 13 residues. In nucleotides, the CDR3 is TGTGCCAGCGGCGGAGGGGGGGGTGAAAACCTGTTTTTT. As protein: CASGGGGGENLFF. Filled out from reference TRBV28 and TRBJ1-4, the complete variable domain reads DVKVTQSSRYLVKRTGEKVFLECVQDMDHENMFWYRQDPGLGLRLIYFSYDVKMKEKGDIPEGYSVSREKKERFSLILESASTNQTSMYLCASGGGGGENLFFGSGTQLSVL.

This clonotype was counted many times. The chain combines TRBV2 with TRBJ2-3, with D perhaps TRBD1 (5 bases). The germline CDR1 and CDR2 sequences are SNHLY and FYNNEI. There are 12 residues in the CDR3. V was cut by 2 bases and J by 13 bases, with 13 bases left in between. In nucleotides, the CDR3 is TGTGCCAGCAGTGAACGCAGGGATAAGGAGTATTTT. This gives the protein CASSERRDKEYF. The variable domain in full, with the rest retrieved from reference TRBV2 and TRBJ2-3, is EPEVTQTPSHQVTQMGQEVILRCVPISNHLYFYWYRQILGQKVEFLVSFYNNEISEKSEIFDDQFSVERPDGSNFTLKIRSTKLEDSAMYFCASSERRDKEYFGPGTRLTVL.

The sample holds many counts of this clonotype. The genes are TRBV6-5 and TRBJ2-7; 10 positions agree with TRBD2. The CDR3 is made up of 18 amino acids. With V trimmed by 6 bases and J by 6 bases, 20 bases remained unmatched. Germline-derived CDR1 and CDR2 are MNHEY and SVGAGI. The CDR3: CASSKRTLAGERTREQYF. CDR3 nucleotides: TGTGCCAGCAGCAAAAGAACCCTAGCGGGAGAAAGGACTCGCGAGCAGTACTTC.

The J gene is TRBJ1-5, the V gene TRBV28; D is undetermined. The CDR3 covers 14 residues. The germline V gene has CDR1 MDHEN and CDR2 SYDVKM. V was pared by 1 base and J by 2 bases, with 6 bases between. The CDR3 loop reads CASSLFRGNQPQHF. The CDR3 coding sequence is TGTGCCAGCAGTTTATTTAGGGGCAATCAGCCCCAGCATTTT.

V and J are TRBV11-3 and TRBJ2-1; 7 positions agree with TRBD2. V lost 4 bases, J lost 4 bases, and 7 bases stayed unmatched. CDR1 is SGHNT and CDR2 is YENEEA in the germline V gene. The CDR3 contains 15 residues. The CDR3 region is CASSSGLMAYNEQFF. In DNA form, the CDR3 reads TGTGCCAGCAGCTCGGGACTAATGGCTTACAATGAGCAGTTCTTC.

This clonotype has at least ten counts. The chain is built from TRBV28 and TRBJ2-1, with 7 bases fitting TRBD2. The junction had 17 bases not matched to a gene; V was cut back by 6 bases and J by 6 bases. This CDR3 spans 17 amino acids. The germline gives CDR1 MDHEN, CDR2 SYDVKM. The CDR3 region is CASRSLGLAVGFNEQFF. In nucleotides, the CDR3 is TGTGCCAGCAGATCCCTCGGGCTAGCGGTGGGATTCAATGAGCAGTTCTTC.

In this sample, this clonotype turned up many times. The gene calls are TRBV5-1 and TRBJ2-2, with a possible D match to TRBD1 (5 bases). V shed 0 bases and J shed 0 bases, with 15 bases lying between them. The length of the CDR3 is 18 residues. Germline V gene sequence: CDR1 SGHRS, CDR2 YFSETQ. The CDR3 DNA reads TGCGCCAGCAGCTTGGCCCCCCCGGACACAACGAACACCGGGGAGCTGTTTTTT. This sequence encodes CASSLAPPDTTNTGELFF.